A single sample gave rise to the 20 T cell receptor beta chains below, sequenced in a study of blood T cell repertoires in COVID-19. Repertoires were generated with immunoSEQ multiplex PCR, while TCRdb's copy carries only in-frame clones and drops some. The sample contains some 78,000 clones, roughly nine tenths of which appear only once. Input material: peripheral blood. Receptors originate from an elderly woman with active or convalescent COVID-19.

The chain joins TRBV12-3 or TRBV12-4 to TRBJ1-1; maybe TRBD1 (6 bases). The V end was cut by 6 bases, the J end by 7 bases, with 15 bases between. The CDR3 contains 13 residues. The chain's CDR3 is CASSYMRGIEAFF. In DNA, the CDR3 is TGTGCCAGCAGCTATATGAGGGGGATTGAAGCTTTCTTT.

The chain recombines TRBV7-8 with TRBJ2-1; 10 bases are a match to TRBD2. J was trimmed by 8 bases and V by 3 bases; bases with no gene match: 19. The CDR3 loop spans 19 amino acids. Germline loops: CDR1 SGHVS, CDR2 FQNEAQ. CDR3 sequence reads: CASSFPPSASGRLVDEQFF. The CDR3 DNA reads TGTGCCAGCAGCTTCCCCCCTTCGGCTAGCGGGAGATTAGTGGATGAGCAGTTCTTC.

V and J are TRBV24-1 and TRBJ2-2, with D maybe TRBD1 (6 bases). Trimming pared 9 bases from V and 2 bases from J, leaving 15 bases between. The CDR3 is made up of 15 amino acids. Germline lookup yields CDR1 KGHDR and CDR2 SFDVKD. The CDR3 DNA reads TGTGCCACCGGGGGCCGCGGAGGAAACACCGGGGAGCTGTTTTTT. Residues: CATGGRGGNTGELFF.

This chain connects TRBV15 to TRBJ2-7, with 8 bases identical to TRBD1. Unmatched junction bases numbered 8, after V lost 1 base and J lost 6 bases. This CDR3 has 15 amino acids. The V gene's germline CDR1 is LNHNV and CDR2 YYDKDF (reference sequence). CDR3 in amino acids: CATSRARTGSSEQYF. In DNA form, the CDR3 reads TGTGCCACCAGCAGAGCCCGGACAGGGTCTAGCGAGCAGTACTTC.

V gene TRBV24-1 combines with J gene TRBJ1-2, with D possibly TRBD1 on 5 matching bases. The germline CDR1 and CDR2 sequences are KGHDR and SFDVKD. The CDR3 covers 14 residues. Between the trimmed V and J ends, which lost 0 bases and 8 bases, there was a span of 12 bases. The CDR3 loop reads CATSDLGGVGGYTF. The CDR3 DNA reads TGTGCCACCAGTGATTTGGGAGGGGTTGGCGGCTACACCTTC.

This clone has ten or more counts. The rearrangement joins TRBV5-1 to TRBJ1-1; D is undetermined. Per the germline V gene, CDR1 is SGHRS and CDR2 is YFSETQ. The CDR3 contains 15 residues. The V end lost 0 bases, the J end lost 4 bases, and 13 bases lay between the germline ends. The DNA of the CDR3 is TGCGCCAGCAGCTTGGATGGGAGGTCGGGCACTGAAGCTTTCTTT. Translation gives CASSLDGRSGTEAFF. The entire variable domain, with the rest obtained from reference TRBV5-1 and TRBJ1-1, is as follows: KAGVTQTPRYLIKTRGQQVTLSCSPISGHRSVSWYQQTPGQGLQFLFEYFSETQRNKGNFPGRFSGRQFSNSRSEMNVSTLELGDSALYLCASSLDGRSGTEAFFGQGTRLTVV.

This clone was observed a single time. This chain links TRBV7-2 with TRBJ1-5; 7 positions match TRBD1. Germline CDR1 and CDR2: SGHTA and FQGNSA. Trimming cost V 5 bases and J 6 bases; bases outside gene matches: 7. The CDR3 is 14 amino acids. CDR3 sequence reads: CASSGNRGRQPQHF. The CDR3 DNA reads TGTGCCAGCAGCGGCAACAGGGGTCGTCAGCCCCAGCATTTT.

This chain joins TRBV7-9 and TRBJ2-7, with 8 bases matching TRBD2. This CDR3 is 14 amino acids long. The germline V gene encodes CDR1 SEHNR and CDR2 FQNEAQ (reference sequence). V was pared by 5 bases and J by 5 bases, with 8 bases of the junction left unmatched. In nucleotides, the CDR3 is TGTGCCAGCAGCCAGAGCGGGAGTTCCCACGAGCAGTACTTC. This sequence encodes CASSQSGSSHEQYF.

This clone was observed once. The CDR3 DNA sequence: TGTGCCAGCAGTTACGCGCATCGGGGGACTAACTATGGCTACACCTTC. Translation: CASSYAHRGTNYGYTF. The chain couples TRBV6-2 or TRBV6-3 to TRBJ1-2; weak D call: TRBD1 (5 bases). CDR3 length: 16 residues. Looked up from germline, CDR1 is MNHEY and CDR2 is SVGEGT. V lost 2 bases and J lost 0, with 13 bases in between.

This chain connects TRBV21-1 to TRBJ2-7; the table's D call, TRBD1, has no DNA check behind it. TRBV21-1 is tagged as a pseudogene. CDR3 length equals 15 residues. CDR3 in DNA: TGTGCCAGCAGCAAACAGGGGGGCGCAACCTACGAGCAGTACTTC. It specifies CASSKQGGATYEQYF.

The rearrangement uses TRBV7-2 and TRBJ1-5; D unclear. CDR3 length: 15 residues. Per germline, CDR1 SGHTA and CDR2 FQGNSA. Trimming pared 0 bases from V and 4 bases from J, leaving 10 bases between. CDR3 DNA: TGTGCCAGCAGCTTAGCGCTGAACAGAAATCAGCCCCAGCATTTT. Its translation is CASSLALNRNQPQHF.

The genes are TRBV14 and TRBJ2-1; 10 nucleotides align to TRBD1. This CDR3 region has 14 residues. Germline-derived CDR1 and CDR2 are SGHDN and FVKESK. Trimming removed 4 bases from V and 9 bases from J; junction bases left unmatched: 6. CDR3 in amino acids: CASSRVTGGGEQFF. Written as DNA, the CDR3 is TGTGCCAGCAGCCGAGTGACAGGGGGCGGTGAGCAGTTCTTC.

The rearrangement uses TRBV27 and TRBJ2-7; the D gene is possibly TRBD2 (5 bases). The V end was cut by 2 bases, the J end by 1 base, with 12 bases between. From germline, CDR1 is MNHEY and CDR2 SMNVEV (reference sequence). The CDR3 has 15 amino acids. The DNA for the CDR3 is TGTGCCAGCAGTTTAGCCCCCCGGGGTTCCTACGAGCAGTACTTC. Encoded protein: CASSLAPRGSYEQYF.

The chain employs TRBV7-6 and TRBJ2-6; D not resolved. Trimming stripped 1 base from V and 0 bases from J, with 10 bases between. CDR3 size: 17 residues. Germline loops: CDR1 SGHVS, CDR2 FNYEAQ. In DNA, the CDR3 is TGTGCCAGCAGCTTAGAAGCAGGCCCCTCTGGGGCCAACGTCCTGACTTTC. The encoded protein is CASSLEAGPSGANVLTF.

The chain is built from TRBV28 and TRBJ1-6; D ambiguous. V was clipped by 4 bases and J by 3 bases, with 10 bases between them. Germline V CDR1 and CDR2: MDHEN, SYDVKM. This CDR3 comprises 15 residues. Here the CDR3 reads CASSSTRHYNSPLHF. CDR3 bases: TGTGCCAGCAGTTCCACGAGACACTATAATTCACCCCTCCACTTT.

The chain has TRBV6-2 or TRBV6-3 and TRBJ2-2; D gene unclear. Germline CDR1 reads MNHEY; CDR2 reads SVGEGT. This CDR3 has 14 amino acids. The V and J ends lost 1 base and 4 bases respectively, with 7 bases between them. The CDR3 spells CASSYFRSTGELFF. For the CDR3, the DNA is TGTGCCAGCAGTTACTTCAGATCCACCGGGGAGCTGTTTTTT.

V gene TRBV6-6 combines with J gene TRBJ1-2; no clear D gene. Trimming shortened V by 7 bases and J by 0 bases, and 12 bases separated the two germline ends. The CDR3 extends over 14 amino acids. Germline V gene sequence: CDR1 MNHNY, CDR2 SVGAGI (reference sequence). The CDR3 bases are TGTGCCAGCACTCTTGGGAGTACTAACTATGGCTACACCTTC. Protein product: CASTLGSTNYGYTF.

The sample holds one count of this clone. The gene calls are TRBV19 and TRBJ1-5; D possibly corresponds to TRBD1 (6 bases). Germline CDR1 reads LNHDA; CDR2 reads SQIVND (reference sequence). This CDR3 is built from 15 residues. With 7 bases removed from V and 6 bases from J, the gap between germline ends came to 19 bases. The CDR3 nucleotides are TGTGCCAGTACCCCTCAGTCGGGAGGGGGTCAGCCCCAGCATTTT. Translated: CASTPQSGGGQPQHF.

The rearrangement joins TRBV5-1 to TRBJ1-1, with a weak D call TRBD1 (6 bases). The germline V gene encodes CDR1 SGHRS and CDR2 YFSETQ. The CDR3 extends over 14 amino acids. V lost 4 bases, J lost 1 base, and 11 bases lay in between. The CDR3 bases are TGCGCCAGCAGCCTACTAGGGGGGAACACTGAAGCTTTCTTT. Amino acids: CASSLLGGNTEAFF. The full variable domain, completed using reference TRBV5-1 and TRBJ1-1, is KAGVTQTPRYLIKTRGQQVTLSCSPISGHRSVSWYQQTPGQGLQFLFEYFSETQRNKGNFPGRFSGRQFSNSRSEMNVSTLELGDSALYLCASSLLGGNTEAFFGQGTRLTVV.

V gene TRBV6-5 combines with J gene TRBJ2-2, with TRBD1 matching 7 bases. CDR3 length: 14 amino acids. Germline CDR1 reads MNHEY; CDR2 reads SVGAGI. The V segment lost 6 bases and the J segment 3 bases; nucleotides outside the gene matches: 4. The CDR3 spells CASSLQGHTGELFF. In DNA, the CDR3 is TGTGCCAGCAGCTTACAGGGGCACACCGGGGAGCTGTTTTTT.